The T cell receptor beta chain described here comes from a study of OX40 agonist ivuxolimab in advanced cancers. Repertoires were generated with immunoSEQ multiplex PCR, while TCRdb's copy carries only in-frame clones and drops some. Here the sample spans 25,000 to 35,000 clones, approximately 81% being singletons. This receptor was obtained from an adult with an advanced solid tumor such as melanoma, head and neck, liver or kidney cancer. The material was CD4+ or CD8+ T cells sorted from blood, obtained in a trial of the OX40 agonist ivuxolimab.

Here the CDR3 DNA reads TGTGCCAGCAGCGGAACCCAGGGGTATGGAAACACCATATATTTT. Its translation: CASSGTQGYGNTIYF. This chain joins TRBV7-9 and TRBJ1-3; D is possibly TRBD1 (6 bases). Per the germline V gene, CDR1 is SEHNR and CDR2 is FQNEAQ (reference sequence). The germline V and J ends were trimmed by 5 bases and 3 bases, with 14 bases remaining between them. CDR3 length: 15 amino acids.